A selection of T cell receptor beta chains follows, all from one sample in a study of Ad26.COV2.S vaccination and SARS-CoV-2 variants. Measured with immunoSEQ multiplex PCR; TCRdb has only the in-frame clones, and not every one. The profile shows roughly 300,000 clones, 88% of them singletons. This sample comprised peripheral blood, obtained in a trial of Ad26.COV2.S vaccine versus placebo. The receptors were sampled from a person between 18 and 60 years old who received the Ad26.COV2.S COVID-19 vaccine or a placebo. Both conserved end residues are part of each CDR3. The order of the fields is D gene, J gene, clone size, V gene, CDR3 length, CDR3 DNA, CDR3 protein. A D gene is named only where the DNA matches it firmly. Expanded clones are given a class, and other clones once, few, many or no size at all.

d_call: -; j_call: TRBJ2-7; clone_size: -; v_call: TRBV28; cdr3_length: 13; cdr3_nt: TGTGCCAGCAATCCCGCCGGGATTGACGAGCAGTACTTC; cdr3_aa: CASNPAGIDEQYF
d_call: -; j_call: TRBJ1-4; clone_size: once; v_call: TRBV28; cdr3_length: 12; cdr3_nt: TGTGCCAGCAGGGTTCGTGGGGGGGGACTGTTTTTT; cdr3_aa: CASRVRGGGLFF
d_call: -; j_call: TRBJ2-7; clone_size: -; v_call: TRBV6-6; cdr3_length: 13; cdr3_nt: TGTGCCAGCAGAGGTCCAGGCGCCTACGAGCAGTACTTC; cdr3_aa: CASRGPGAYEQYF
d_call: -; j_call: TRBJ2-1; clone_size: -; v_call: TRBV20-1; cdr3_length: 11; cdr3_nt: TGCAGTGCTAGTTATCTCGATGAGCAGTTCTTC; cdr3_aa: CSASYLDEQFF
d_call: -; j_call: TRBJ2-2; clone_size: -; v_call: TRBV9; cdr3_length: 16; cdr3_nt: TGTGCCAGCAGCCCCTATGAGGGTGCGAACACCGGGGAGCTGTTTTTT; cdr3_aa: CASSPYEGANTGELFF
d_call: TRBD1; j_call: TRBJ2-5; clone_size: -; v_call: TRBV5-1; cdr3_length: 14; cdr3_nt: TGCGCCAGCAGCTTGGCAGGGGGCCAAGAGACCCAGTACTTC; cdr3_aa: CASSLAGGQETQYF
d_call: -; j_call: TRBJ1-1; clone_size: -; v_call: TRBV20-1; cdr3_length: 11; cdr3_nt: TGCAGTGCCTCGGGGGGAACTGAAGCTTTCTTT; cdr3_aa: CSASGGTEAFF
d_call: -; j_call: TRBJ2-1; clone_size: -; v_call: TRBV7-2; cdr3_length: 15; cdr3_nt: TGTGCCAGCAGCTTCGGAAGCGGGTCTAGTAATGAGCAGTTCTTC; cdr3_aa: CASSFGSGSSNEQFF
d_call: TRBD1; j_call: TRBJ2-2; clone_size: once; v_call: TRBV5-1; cdr3_length: 15; cdr3_nt: TGCGCCAGCAGCATGACACAGGGGTACACCGGGGAGCTGTTTTTT; cdr3_aa: CASSMTQGYTGELFF
d_call: -; j_call: TRBJ2-7; clone_size: -; v_call: TRBV3-1/TRBV3-2; cdr3_length: 16; cdr3_nt: TGTGCCAGCAGCCAGTTGGGGAGGGGCCAGGGGCACGAGCAGTACTTC; cdr3_aa: CASSQLGRGQGHEQYF
d_call: -; j_call: TRBJ1-1; clone_size: -; v_call: TRBV6-4; cdr3_length: 13; cdr3_nt: TGTGCCAGCAGTGACTCGGAAGGGACTGAAGCTTTCTTT; cdr3_aa: CASSDSEGTEAFF
d_call: -; j_call: TRBJ1-4; clone_size: once; v_call: TRBV6-6; cdr3_length: 19; cdr3_nt: TGTGCCAGCAGCTTCACCGGGACACCTTTACCGACAACTAATGAAAAACTGTTTTTT; cdr3_aa: CASSFTGTPLPTTNEKLFF
d_call: TRBD1; j_call: TRBJ1-5; clone_size: -; v_call: TRBV18; cdr3_length: 14; cdr3_nt: TGTGCCAGCTCACCGGGACAGGGAGATCAGCCCCAGCATTTT; cdr3_aa: CASSPGQGDQPQHF
d_call: TRBD2; j_call: TRBJ2-3; clone_size: once; v_call: TRBV19; cdr3_length: 16; cdr3_nt: TGTGCCAGTAGTAGCGGGACTAGCGGGAGTGGGGATACGCAGTATTTT; cdr3_aa: CASSSGTSGSGDTQYF
d_call: -; j_call: TRBJ2-3; clone_size: -; v_call: TRBV3-1/TRBV3-2; cdr3_length: 12; cdr3_nt: TGTGCCAGCAGCCAAGTACGAGATACGCAGTATTTT; cdr3_aa: CASSQVRDTQYF
d_call: TRBD1; j_call: TRBJ2-7; clone_size: -; v_call: TRBV7-3; cdr3_length: 13; cdr3_nt: TGTGCCAGCAGCCCGGGACAGGGCTACGAGCAGTACTTC; cdr3_aa: CASSPGQGYEQYF
d_call: -; j_call: TRBJ1-1; clone_size: -; v_call: TRBV4-3; cdr3_length: 17; cdr3_nt: TGCGCCAGCAGCCAAGACCCCCCAGGAAACTGGAACACTGAAGCTTTCTTT; cdr3_aa: CASSQDPPGNWNTEAFF
d_call: -; j_call: TRBJ2-5; clone_size: -; v_call: TRBV5-1; cdr3_length: 17; cdr3_nt: TGCGCCAGCAGCACCCGCCGGGACCGAAGGAACCAAGAGACCCAGTACTTC; cdr3_aa: CASSTRRDRRNQETQYF
d_call: -; j_call: TRBJ1-1; clone_size: -; v_call: TRBV29-1; cdr3_length: 13; cdr3_nt: TGCAGCGTTGAAGCCAGGGCAGGAACTGAAGCTTTCTTT; cdr3_aa: CSVEARAGTEAFF
d_call: -; j_call: TRBJ1-3; clone_size: -; v_call: TRBV3-1/TRBV3-2; cdr3_length: 16; cdr3_nt: TGTGCCAGCAGCCAACTTCCAGGGTTCTCTGGAAACACCATATATTTT; cdr3_aa: CASSQLPGFSGNTIYF
d_call: TRBD1; j_call: TRBJ1-2; clone_size: -; v_call: TRBV5-6; cdr3_length: 13; cdr3_nt: TGTGCCAGCAGCCAACAGGGGAACTATGGCTACACCTTC; cdr3_aa: CASSQQGNYGYTF
d_call: -; j_call: TRBJ2-3; clone_size: -; v_call: TRBV30; cdr3_length: 13; cdr3_nt: TGTGCCTGGAGTGGTAGGGTCTCAGATACGCAGTATTTT; cdr3_aa: CAWSGRVSDTQYF
d_call: -; j_call: TRBJ1-2; clone_size: once; v_call: TRBV2; cdr3_length: 12; cdr3_nt: TGTGCCGGGACCCCGGACAGCTATGGCTACACCTTC; cdr3_aa: CAGTPDSYGYTF
d_call: TRBD2; j_call: TRBJ2-1; clone_size: few; v_call: TRBV15; cdr3_length: 17; cdr3_nt: TGTGCCACCAGCAGTCGACTAGCTATTCGCTCCTACAATGAGCAGTTCTTC; cdr3_aa: CATSSRLAIRSYNEQFF
d_call: -; j_call: TRBJ1-1; clone_size: -; v_call: TRBV5-6; cdr3_length: 12; cdr3_nt: TGTGCCAGCAGCCTGATCCGGGCTGAAGCTTTCTTT; cdr3_aa: CASSLIRAEAFF
d_call: TRBD1; j_call: TRBJ2-1; clone_size: -; v_call: TRBV5-4; cdr3_length: 14; cdr3_nt: TGTGCCAGCAGCCCCTCGGACAGGGTCAATGAGCAGTTCTTC; cdr3_aa: CASSPSDRVNEQFF
d_call: -; j_call: TRBJ1-1; clone_size: -; v_call: TRBV12-3/TRBV12-4; cdr3_length: 13; cdr3_nt: TGTGCCAGCAGTCAGACAGGGAACACTGAAGCTTTCTTT; cdr3_aa: CASSQTGNTEAFF
d_call: -; j_call: TRBJ1-1; clone_size: -; v_call: TRBV9; cdr3_length: 15; cdr3_nt: TGTGCCAGCAGCGTAGAGCTGGGTGTGAACACTGAAGCTTTCTTT; cdr3_aa: CASSVELGVNTEAFF
d_call: -; j_call: TRBJ2-3; clone_size: -; v_call: TRBV30; cdr3_length: 12; cdr3_nt: TGTGCCTCAGGGGGGAGCATCGCTACGCAGTATTTT; cdr3_aa: CASGGSIATQYF
d_call: -; j_call: TRBJ2-5; clone_size: -; v_call: TRBV19; cdr3_length: 15; cdr3_nt: TGTGCCAGTAGTATAGCGACAGCGTCTGAAGAGACCCAGTACTTC; cdr3_aa: CASSIATASEETQYF
d_call: TRBD2; j_call: TRBJ2-7; clone_size: -; v_call: TRBV19; cdr3_length: 13; cdr3_nt: TGTGCCAGTAACGCGGGAGTCCTGTACGAGCAGTACTTC; cdr3_aa: CASNAGVLYEQYF
d_call: -; j_call: TRBJ1-5; clone_size: -; v_call: TRBV11-2; cdr3_length: 15; cdr3_nt: TGTGCCAGCAGCTTAGATCACAGACGGTCCCAGCCCCAGCATTTT; cdr3_aa: CASSLDHRRSQPQHF
d_call: -; j_call: TRBJ1-5; clone_size: -; v_call: TRBV20-1; cdr3_length: 12; cdr3_nt: TGCAGTGCTAGTTTAGGGGACCAGCCCCAGCATTTT; cdr3_aa: CSASLGDQPQHF
d_call: -; j_call: TRBJ2-1; clone_size: few; v_call: TRBV28; cdr3_length: 17; cdr3_nt: TGTGCCAGCAGTCCCCGAGTCTCACAGAGCTCCTACAATGAGCAGTTCTTC; cdr3_aa: CASSPRVSQSSYNEQFF
d_call: -; j_call: TRBJ1-4; clone_size: -; v_call: TRBV5-6; cdr3_length: 12; cdr3_nt: TGTGCCAGCAGCTTGGAAGATGAAAAACTGTTTTTT; cdr3_aa: CASSLEDEKLFF
d_call: TRBD2; j_call: TRBJ2-5; clone_size: -; v_call: TRBV3-1/TRBV3-2; cdr3_length: 17; cdr3_nt: TGTGCCAGCAGCCTCGAAACGGGACTAGCGGGACGAGAGACCCAGTACTTC; cdr3_aa: CASSLETGLAGRETQYF
d_call: TRBD1; j_call: TRBJ1-3; clone_size: -; v_call: TRBV5-1; cdr3_length: 15; cdr3_nt: TGCGCCAGCAGCCCATCAGGGGGCCCTGGAAACACCATATATTTT; cdr3_aa: CASSPSGGPGNTIYF
d_call: -; j_call: TRBJ1-2; clone_size: -; v_call: TRBV7-9; cdr3_length: 14; cdr3_nt: TGTGCCAGCAGCCCGACAGGCCCGAGCTATGGCTACACCTTC; cdr3_aa: CASSPTGPSYGYTF
d_call: -; j_call: TRBJ1-5; clone_size: -; v_call: TRBV28; cdr3_length: 13; cdr3_nt: TGTGCCAGCCGAAGATTGGGGTTGCAGCCCCAGCATTTT; cdr3_aa: CASRRLGLQPQHF
d_call: -; j_call: TRBJ2-7; clone_size: -; v_call: TRBV5-1; cdr3_length: 13; cdr3_nt: TGCGCCAGCAGTCGGGACAACTCCTACGAGCAGTACTTC; cdr3_aa: CASSRDNSYEQYF
d_call: TRBD1; j_call: TRBJ1-3; clone_size: -; v_call: TRBV5-4; cdr3_length: 15; cdr3_nt: TGTGCCAGCAGACACGGGACAGAGGCTGGAAACACCATATATTTT; cdr3_aa: CASRHGTEAGNTIYF
d_call: -; j_call: TRBJ1-2; clone_size: few; v_call: TRBV15; cdr3_length: 17; cdr3_nt: TGTGCCACCAGCAGAGATAGGAGCTCGGGGGCGGACTATGGCTACACCTTC; cdr3_aa: CATSRDRSSGADYGYTF
d_call: TRBD2; j_call: TRBJ2-1; clone_size: once; v_call: TRBV5-1; cdr3_length: 14; cdr3_nt: TGCGCCAGCAGCTTGGCCAGAGCGGGAGATATCCAGTTCTTC; cdr3_aa: CASSLARAGDIQFF
d_call: -; j_call: TRBJ1-6; clone_size: -; v_call: TRBV9; cdr3_length: 14; cdr3_nt: TGTGCCAGCAGCGAAGGCCAAGGCAGCTCACCCCTCCACTTT; cdr3_aa: CASSEGQGSSPLHF
d_call: TRBD1; j_call: TRBJ1-3; clone_size: -; v_call: TRBV7-9; cdr3_length: 15; cdr3_nt: TGTGCCAGCAGCTTAAGGGACAGGGGCAGGGACACCATATATTTT; cdr3_aa: CASSLRDRGRDTIYF
d_call: TRBD1; j_call: TRBJ2-6; clone_size: -; v_call: TRBV2; cdr3_length: 17; cdr3_nt: TGTGCCAGCAGGGCCGGGACAGGGGTTGGTGGGGCCAACGTCCTGACTTTC; cdr3_aa: CASRAGTGVGGANVLTF
d_call: TRBD1; j_call: TRBJ2-7; clone_size: few; v_call: TRBV5-1; cdr3_length: 15; cdr3_nt: TGCGCCAGCAGCTTGGTGGCGGGACAGGCGGGCGAGCAGTACTTC; cdr3_aa: CASSLVAGQAGEQYF
d_call: TRBD1; j_call: TRBJ1-2; clone_size: few; v_call: TRBV7-8; cdr3_length: 15; cdr3_nt: TGTGCCAGCGGCGGAGGTAGGGGGCGAGACTATGGCTACACCTTC; cdr3_aa: CASGGGRGRDYGYTF
d_call: -; j_call: TRBJ1-5; clone_size: -; v_call: TRBV27; cdr3_length: 17; cdr3_nt: TGTGCCAGCAGTTTATTCGGCCGACGGGGGGGCGGCCAGCCCCAGCATTTT; cdr3_aa: CASSLFGRRGGGQPQHF
d_call: -; j_call: TRBJ1-5; clone_size: -; v_call: TRBV27; cdr3_length: 12; cdr3_nt: TGTGCCAGCAGTTTAACAGGTCAGCCCCAGCATTTT; cdr3_aa: CASSLTGQPQHF
d_call: TRBD1; j_call: TRBJ2-1; clone_size: -; v_call: TRBV5-5; cdr3_length: 16; cdr3_nt: TGTGCCAGCAGCTTGATTGTGGGGACAGGGGGCAATGAGCAGTTCTTC; cdr3_aa: CASSLIVGTGGNEQFF
d_call: -; j_call: TRBJ1-2; clone_size: -; v_call: TRBV6-6; cdr3_length: 15; cdr3_nt: TGTGCCAGCAGTTACGGGGGGGCGCTAAACTATGGCTACACCTTC; cdr3_aa: CASSYGGALNYGYTF
d_call: -; j_call: TRBJ1-4; clone_size: few; v_call: TRBV4-3; cdr3_length: 18; cdr3_nt: TGCGCCAGCAGCCAAGATGGCTCAAGCACAAGGGTTTACGAAAAACTGTTTTTT; cdr3_aa: CASSQDGSSTRVYEKLFF